A selection of T cell receptor beta chains follows, all from one sample in a study of blood T cell repertoires in COVID-19. TCRdb's copy holds only in-frame clones and misses some; the assay was immunoSEQ multiplex PCR. This sample has about 190,000 clones; about 86% occur once, and the top ten carry approximately 15%. The source material was peripheral blood. All receptors come from a man aged 30-40 years with active or convalescent COVID-19. Each CDR3 is given with its conserved first and last residue. The D gene is left open where the match is weak. A clone size is listed for some rows: how often the clone was seen (once, few, many), or a class if it is expanded.

size | J | D | V | length | CDR3 | DNA
NA | TRBJ2-2 | NA | TRBV6-6 | 16 | CASSKTGKGGTGELFF | TGTGCCAGCAGCAAGACAGGGAAGGGGGGCACCGGGGAGCTGTTTTTT
NA | TRBJ2-5 | NA | TRBV14 | 14 | CASSQTGGLETQYF | TGTGCCAGCAGCCAGACAGGCGGCCTAGAGACCCAGTACTTC
NA | TRBJ2-7 | NA | TRBV7-9 | 14 | CASSIRDSFYEQYF | TGTGCCAGCAGCATCCGGGACTCTTTCTACGAGCAGTACTTC
NA | TRBJ1-5 | NA | TRBV9 | 11 | CASGAEQPQHF | TGTGCCAGCGGGGCGGAACAGCCCCAGCATTTT
NA | TRBJ1-3 | TRBD1 | TRBV6-5 | 15 | CASSYRDREGNTIYF | TGTGCCAGCAGTTACCGGGACAGGGAGGGAAACACCATATATTTT
once | TRBJ2-1 | TRBD2 | TRBV5-1 | 17 | CASKGAASGVVWNEQFF | TGCGCCAGCAAAGGGGCTGCTAGCGGGGTTGTTTGGAATGAGCAGTTCTTC
NA | TRBJ1-2 | NA | TRBV12-3/TRBV12-4 | 13 | CASSLVPVYGYTF | TGTGCCAGCAGTTTAGTTCCAGTCTATGGCTACACCTTC
once | TRBJ2-1 | TRBD2 | TRBV19 | 13 | CASSKLAGGQQFF | TGTGCCAGTAGTAAGCTAGCGGGGGGTCAGCAGTTCTTC
NA | TRBJ2-3 | TRBD2 | TRBV28 | 14 | CASIAGRGPDTQYF | TGTGCCAGCATCGCCGGGAGGGGTCCGGATACGCAGTATTTT
NA | TRBJ1-1 | NA | TRBV11-3 | 14 | CASSLDGGLTEAFF | TGTGCCAGCAGCTTAGACGGGGGGCTGACTGAAGCTTTCTTT
NA | TRBJ2-5 | TRBD2 | TRBV6-2/TRBV6-3 | 16 | CASSYQREGTKETQYF | TGTGCCAGCAGTTACCAGCGGGAGGGTACTAAAGAGACCCAGTACTTC
NA | TRBJ1-3 | NA | TRBV6-4 | 17 | CASSDSRRTSSGNTIYF | TGTGCCAGCAGTGACTCGAGGAGGACGAGCTCTGGAAACACCATATATTTT
NA | TRBJ1-2 | NA | TRBV28 | 14 | CAISRGGLDYGYTF | TGTGCCATCTCCCGGGGGGGATTGGACTATGGCTACACCTTC